The clone carrying this TCR beta chain was detected a few times. As yet, its antigen is unknown. Researchers took RNA transcripts and amplified the TCR beta CDR3 regions from them. The HTBI primer set served for first-round RT-PCR of the TCR CDR3. Using its own MiXCR run on the multiplex PCR reads, TCRdb lists one record per CDR3 protein. The data contain 550,000 to 850,000 distinct CDR3 sequences, approximately 18% of them singletons. The sample comes from a study of T cells in Graves' hyperthyroidism and ophthalmopathy. Participants, patients aged 18 to 65, had newly diagnosed hyperthyroidism with a duration under 2 months. Diagnosis rested on symptoms, serum thyroxine and TRAb, thyroid ultrasound, and orbital computed tomography. Study observations and caveats: Also found in blood were most expanded thyroid clonotypes above 0.001.

With V trimmed by 3 bases and J by 1 base, 2 bases remained unmatched. Germline CDR1 is SGHRS and CDR2 is YFSETQ. The CDR3 is made up of 14 amino acids. The material sequenced was blood. This sequence originates from a woman in her fifties or sixties with Graves' hyperthyroidism that later progressed to Graves' ophthalmopathy. This chain connects TRBV5-1 to TRBJ2-3; TRBD1 agrees at 7 bases. This CDR3 reads CASSYGQGTDTQYF. As DNA, the CDR3 is TGCGCCAGCAGCTATGGACAGGGCACAGATACGCAGTATTTT.